The clone carrying this TCR beta chain has more than one count but fewer than ten. The sample is drawn from a study of blood T cells in healthy people across ages. V lost 3 bases, J lost 4 bases, and 18 bases lay in between. CDR1 and CDR2 (germline): DFQATT, SNEGSKA (reference sequence). The CDR3 covers 15 residues. Next came a second PCR, run for about 6 to 11 cycles, which used a sample-barcoded 5' primer along with a J-beta primer mix. Researchers report that a template-switch adaptor with 12 random nucleotides tagged each cDNA molecule. TCRdb called the 5' RACE reads again in MiXCR, with one record for every CDR3 protein. The sample holds roughly 800,000 distinct CDR3 sequences; 55% to 70% are singletons and the top ten take approximately 23%.

The TCR comes from a man in his thirties or forties in good health. The chain links TRBV20-1 to TRBJ1-2; no reliable D call. Source material: blood. The CDR3, as DNA: TGCAGTGCTAGGGCCAGTGAGCGAGGCCGCTATGGCTACACCTTC. This encodes CSARASERGRYGYTF.